Each of the 13 T cell receptor beta chains below was sequenced from the same sample in a study of T cell repertoires in cytomegalovirus infection. TCRdb recomputed calls from the reads with MiXCR, one row per CDR3 protein. The data hold roughly 140,000 distinct CDR3 sequences, with around 24% observed a single time. Sequenced material: PBMCs. Receptors were obtained from a human donor in good health (CMV status not recorded). Some clones in this sample may be carry-over from other donors' samples.

The V gene is TRBV20-1, the J gene TRBJ1-1; no clear D gene. With 1 base removed from V and 3 bases from J, the gap between germline ends came to 9 bases. This CDR3 comprises 13 residues. Germline CDR1 reads DFQATT; CDR2 reads SNEGSKA (reference sequence). CDR3 amino acids: CSARGEVHTEAFF. The CDR3 nucleotides read TGCAGTGCTAGAGGGGAGGTGCACACTGAAGCTTTCTTT.

There are many counts of this clonotype. This chain joins TRBV7-2 and TRBJ2-5; no clear D gene. V shed 3 bases and J shed 5 bases, with 4 bases lying between them. The germline gives CDR1 SGHTA, CDR2 FQGNSA. The CDR3 is made up of 11 amino acids. CDR3 nucleotides: TGTGCCAGCAGCTTTCTGGAGACCCAGTACTTC. Translation gives CASSFLETQYF.

The V call is TRBV18, the J call TRBJ2-7; D unclear. Deletions cut 3 bases from V and 2 bases from J, with 11 bases between. The CDR3 sequence is 14 residues long. Germline CDR1 is KGHSH and CDR2 is LQKENI. DNA for the CDR3: TGTGCCAGCTCACCCCCCCTGGCGGCCTACGAGCAGTACTTC. It is translated as CASSPPLAAYEQYF.

The chain joins TRBV28 to TRBJ1-1, with TRBD1 identical over 11 bases. The V and J ends lost 3 bases and 11 bases, in that order; junction bases with no gene match: 8. The germline V gene has CDR1 MDHEN and CDR2 SYDVKM. The CDR3 is made up of 14 amino acids. CDR3 protein: CASSFPGQGAGAFF. In DNA, the CDR3 is TGTGCCAGCAGTTTTCCCGGACAGGGGGCTGGGGCTTTCTTT.

The chain is built from TRBV7-2 and TRBJ2-1; 11 bases agree with TRBD2. The CDR3 extends over 17 amino acids. With 5 bases clipped from V and 5 bases from J, the junction kept 11 bases outside the gene matches. CDR1 is SGHTA and CDR2 is FQGNSA in the germline V gene. The CDR3 here is CASSRGTSGPPHNEQFF. CDR3 nucleotide sequence: TGTGCCAGCAGCCGAGGGACTAGCGGACCCCCCCACAATGAGCAGTTCTTC.

The chain is built from TRBV24-1 and TRBJ2-5, with 7 bases lining up with TRBD1. V lost 5 bases and J lost 2; bases outside the gene matches: 7. CDR1 is KGHDR, CDR2 SFDVKD, per germline. CDR3 length: 15 amino acids. CDR3 coding DNA: TGTGCCACCAGTGGTCAGGGGGAAGCACAAGAGACCCAGTACTTC. It codes for CATSGQGEAQETQYF.

This clonotype was recorded at least ten times. This chain uses TRBV7-8 with TRBJ2-1; D is possibly TRBD2 (6 bases). Trimming cost V 4 bases and J 10 bases, with 23 bases left between them. The CDR3 loop spans 16 amino acids. Germline-derived CDR1 and CDR2 are SGHVS and FQNEAQ. CDR3 sequence (DNA): TGTGCCAGCAGCTCAACCCGGGACTCGGGGCGGAGAGAGCAGTTCTTC. This translates into CASSSTRDSGRREQFF.

This clonotype appeared many times. The V and J genes are TRBV20-1 and TRBJ2-7; 13 bases line up with TRBD2. The CDR3 consists of 14 residues. The V and J ends lost 6 bases and 3 bases, in that order; junction bases with no gene match: 5. Germline loops: CDR1 DFQATT, CDR2 SNEGSKA (reference sequence). In DNA, the CDR3 is TGCAGTGCACCACTAGCGGGAGGGCTCTACGAGCAGTACTTC. It is translated as CSAPLAGGLYEQYF.

About this clonotype itself: A read error is possible here, since a much larger clone lies one base away. The CDR3 loop is CASSEGQGGLYEHYF. CDR3 coding DNA: TGTGCCAGCAGTGAAGGACAGGGAGGTCTTTACGAGCATTACTTC. The chain employs TRBV6-1 and TRBJ2-7; the D gene is possibly TRBD1 (7 bases). The germline V gene encodes CDR1 MNHNS and CDR2 SASEGT. The CDR3 covers 15 residues.

The chain employs TRBV4-2 and TRBJ2-1, with TRBD2 matching 8 bases. The CDR3 extends over 17 amino acids. CDR1 and CDR2 (germline): LGHNA, YNFKEQ. The trim removed 0 bases at V and 8 bases at J, leaving 12 bases unmatched. CDR3: CASSQDLGSGVLYEQFF. The CDR3 nucleotides are TGTGCCAGCAGCCAAGATCTGGGTAGCGGGGTTTTGTATGAGCAGTTCTTC.

V and J are TRBV14 and TRBJ2-5; D is undetermined. Trimming removed 3 bases from V and 6 bases from J, with 5 bases in between. Germline V gene lookup returns CDR1 SGHDN and CDR2 FVKESK. This CDR3 spans 11 amino acids. As DNA, the CDR3 is TGTGCCAGCAGCCAGTCAAAGACCCAGTACTTC. This gives the protein CASSQSKTQYF. The full variable domain, rest sourced from reference TRBV14 and TRBJ2-5, is EAGVTQFPSHSVIEKGQTVTLRCDPISGHDNLYWYRRVMGKEIKFLLHFVKESKQDESGMPNNRFLAERTGGTYSTLKVQPAELEDSGVYFCASSQSKTQYFGPGTRLLVL.

This clonotype was counted between two and nine times. This chain connects TRBV5-1 to TRBJ2-1, with 16 bases lining up with TRBD2. Germline V lookup: CDR1 SGHRS, CDR2 YFSETQ. This CDR3 has 20 residues. The junction had 11 bases not matched to a gene; V was cut back by 3 bases and J by 2 bases. The CDR3 sequence: CASSSRGTSGRGWTYNEQFF. The CDR3 DNA follows: TGCGCCAGCAGCTCGAGAGGGACTAGCGGGAGGGGTTGGACCTACAATGAGCAGTTCTTC.

Many counts were recorded for this clonotype. CDR3 DNA: TGCAGCGCCCGGGAGAGCTCCTACGAGCAGTACTTC. This sequence encodes CSARESSYEQYF. The chain combines TRBV29-1 with TRBJ2-7, with TRBD2 as a possible D gene (6 bases). Germline V gives CDR1 SQVTM, CDR2 ANQGSEA. This CDR3 spans 12 amino acids. Trimming removed 7 bases at V and 0 bases at J, with 10 bases between.